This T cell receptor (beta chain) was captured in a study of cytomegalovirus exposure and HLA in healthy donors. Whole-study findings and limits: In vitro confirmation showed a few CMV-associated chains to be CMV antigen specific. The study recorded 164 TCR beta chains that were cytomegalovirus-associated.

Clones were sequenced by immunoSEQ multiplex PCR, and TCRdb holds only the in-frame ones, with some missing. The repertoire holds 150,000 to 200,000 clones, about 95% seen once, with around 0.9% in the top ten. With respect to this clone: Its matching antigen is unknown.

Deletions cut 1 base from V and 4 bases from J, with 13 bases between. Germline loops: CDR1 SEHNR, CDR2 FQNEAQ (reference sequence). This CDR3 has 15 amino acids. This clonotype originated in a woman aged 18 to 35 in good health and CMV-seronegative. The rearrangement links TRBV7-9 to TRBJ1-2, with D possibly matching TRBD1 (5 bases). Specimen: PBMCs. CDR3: CASSLGTGGFYGYTF. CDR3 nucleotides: TGTGCCAGCAGCTTAGGGACCGGGGGGTTCTATGGCTACACCTTC.